A single sample is the source of the 28 T cell receptor beta chains below, sequenced in a study of cytomegalovirus exposure and HLA in healthy donors. The PCR contained 60 Vbeta and 13 Jbeta primers. The method was immunoSEQ multiplex PCR; TCRdb's version includes in-frame clones alone and lacks a portion of them. The sample contains about 150,000 clones, over 60% of which appear only once. Specimen: PBMCs. The source of these receptors is a male donor in good health and CMV-seronegative.

V gene TRBV27 combines with J gene TRBJ1-6, with 7 bases that match TRBD1. Germline V lookup: CDR1 MNHEY, CDR2 SMNVEV (reference sequence). Trimming took 5 bases from V and 2 from J; bases not matched to a gene: 6. This CDR3 is 16 amino acids long. The chain's CDR3 is CASSPRQGTYNSPLHF. Written as DNA, the CDR3 is TGTGCCAGCAGTCCACGACAGGGAACCTATAATTCACCCCTCCACTTT.

This chain joins TRBV13 and TRBJ2-1, with D hard to call. The germline gives CDR1 PRHDT, CDR2 FYEKMQ (reference sequence). The CDR3 covers 11 residues. Trimming took off 6 bases at V and 10 bases at J, with 10 bases between the two ends. This CDR3 is CASRMRREQFF. For the CDR3, the DNA is TGTGCCAGCAGGATGAGAAGAGAGCAGTTCTTC.

The chain uses TRBV7-9 and TRBJ1-3, with 8 bases fitting TRBD1. CDR3 size: 17 residues. The germline CDR1 and CDR2 sequences are SEHNR and FQNEAQ (reference sequence). V lost 4 bases to trimming and J lost 0 bases; unmatched junction nucleotides: 8. The DNA for the CDR3 is TGTGCCAGCAGCTCCCTAGAGGACAGGGCCTCTGGAAACACCATATATTTT. It encodes CASSSLEDRASGNTIYF. The entire variable domain, with the rest obtained from reference TRBV7-9 and TRBJ1-3, is as follows: DTGVSQNPRHKITKRGQNVTFRCDPISEHNRLYWYRQTLGQGPEFLTYFQNEAQLEKSRLLSDRFSAERPKGSFSTLEIQRTEQGDSAMYLCASSSLEDRASGNTIYFGEGSWLTVV.

This chain links TRBV7-2 with TRBJ2-5; a possible D gene is TRBD1 (5 bases). The CDR3 has 13 residues. Germline CDR1 SGHTA, CDR2 FQGNSA. Between the trimmed V and J ends, which lost 5 bases and 4 bases, there was a span of 11 bases. The CDR3: CASSRGWGETQYF. The CDR3 DNA reads TGTGCCAGCAGCAGGGGTTGGGGAGAGACCCAGTACTTC.

The chain couples TRBV28 to TRBJ1-5; D remains ambiguous. V shed 4 bases and J shed 7 bases, with 5 bases lying between them. The CDR3 extends over 11 amino acids. Per the germline V gene, CDR1 is MDHEN and CDR2 is SYDVKM. The chain's CDR3 is CASSSLQPQHF. Written as DNA, the CDR3 is TGTGCCAGCAGTTCTTTGCAGCCCCAGCATTTT.

This chain joins TRBV9 and TRBJ1-4; possible D gene TRBD1, 5 bases. CDR1 and CDR2 from the germline V gene are SGDLS and YYNGEE. The ends were cut back, 3 bases at V and 0 bases at J, with 9 bases in the middle. The CDR3 runs to 15 residues. The CDR3: CASSATVATNEKLFF. In nucleotides, the CDR3 is TGTGCCAGCAGCGCGACAGTTGCAACTAATGAAAAACTGTTTTTT. The variable domain in full, completed from reference TRBV9 and TRBJ1-4, reads DSGVTQTPKHLITATGQRVTLRCSPRSGDLSVYWYQQSLDQGLQFLIQYYNGEERAKGNILERFSAQQFPDLHSELNLSSLELGDSALYFCASSATVATNEKLFFGSGTQLSVL.

The chain couples TRBV7-9 to TRBJ1-1; D is uncertain. Trimming cost V 0 bases and J 6 bases, with 14 bases left between them. CDR3 length: 15 residues. Germline-derived CDR1 and CDR2 are SEHNR and FQNEAQ (reference sequence). CDR3 nucleotide sequence: TGTGCCAGCAGCTTAGCGCTGGGAGCTTGGGCTGAAGCTTTCTTT. Translated: CASSLALGAWAEAFF.

The J gene is TRBJ1-2, the V gene TRBV28, with D perhaps matching TRBD1 (6 bases). The V end lost 5 bases, the J end lost 4 bases, and 11 bases lay between the germline ends. This CDR3 is 13 amino acids long. CDR1 and CDR2 (germline): MDHEN, SYDVKM. In DNA form, the CDR3 reads TGTGCCAGCAGTCCCAGGGGAAGCTATGGCTACACCTTC. It translates to CASSPRGSYGYTF.

This clone was counted a few times. The chain uses TRBV6-1 and TRBJ1-6, with TRBD1 matching 10 bases. The V gene end was trimmed by 8 bases and the J gene end by 8 bases; junction bases not matched to a gene: 9. Germline V CDR1 and CDR2: MNHNS, SASEGT. CDR3 length: 15 residues. Here the CDR3 reads CASGSRTGGDSPLHF. The CDR3 DNA reads as TGTGCCAGCGGCTCTCGGACAGGGGGAGATTCACCCCTCCACTTT.

The chain recombines TRBV15 with TRBJ1-4; TRBD1 aligns across 9 bases. Looked up from germline, CDR1 is LNHNV and CDR2 is YYDKDF (reference sequence). The CDR3 runs to 16 residues. V shed 3 bases, J shed 6 bases, and the junction held 8 bases outside the gene matches. This CDR3 is CATSSTPGTGHEKLFF. In DNA form, the CDR3 reads TGTGCCACCAGCAGTACCCCCGGGACAGGGCATGAAAAACTGTTTTTT. Full variable domain (outside the CDR3, taken from reference TRBV15 and TRBJ1-4): DAMVIQNPRYQVTQFGKPVTLSCSQTLNHNVMYWYQQKSSQAPKLLFHYYDKDFNNEADTPDNFQSRRPNTSFCFLDIRSPGLGDTAMYLCATSSTPGTGHEKLFFGSGTQLSVL.

The CDR3 here is CASSILTGANYGYTF. The DNA for the CDR3 is TGTGCCAGTAGTATTCTGACAGGGGCTAACTATGGCTACACCTTC. The rearrangement links TRBV19 to TRBJ1-2; 8 bases are shared with TRBD1. The CDR3 is made up of 15 amino acids. Germline V CDR1 and CDR2: LNHDA, SQIVND (reference sequence). After removal of 3 bases from V and 0 bases from J, the junction contained 3 bases not matched to a gene. Full variable domain (missing parts from reference TRBV19 and TRBJ1-2): DGGITQSPKYLFRKEGQNVTLSCEQNLNHDAMYWYRQDPGQGLRLIYYSQIVNDFQKGDIAEGYSVSREKKESFPLTVTSAQKNPTAFYLCASSILTGANYGYTFGSGTRLTVV.

Worth noting for this clone: Other nucleotide sequences from this sample produce the same CDR3. This rearrangement joins TRBV18 to TRBJ2-7; 8 positions agree with TRBD1. Germline V lookup: CDR1 KGHSH, CDR2 LQKENI. V shed 3 bases and J 0 bases; nucleotides not matched to a gene: 4. The CDR3 is made up of 15 amino acids. This chain's CDR3 is CASSPGTGLSYEQYF. CDR3 bases: TGTGCCAGCTCACCTGGGACAGGCCTCTCCTACGAGCAGTACTTC.

The V and J genes are TRBV11-2 and TRBJ1-2; D is unresolved. With 1 base removed from V and 1 base from J, the gap between germline ends came to 7 bases. The CDR3 spans 14 residues. CDR1 SGHAT and CDR2 FQNNGV come from the germline V gene. The CDR3 bases are TGTGCCAGCAGCTTAGGGCGGGGTAACTATGGCTACACCTTC. It translates to CASSLGRGNYGYTF.

The rearrangement links TRBV10-3 to TRBJ1-1; no definite D call. Trimming stripped 6 bases from V and 3 bases from J, with 11 bases between. Germline loops: CDR1 ENHRY, CDR2 SYGVKD. This CDR3 has 13 residues. CDR3: CAIRINADTEAFF. The DNA of the CDR3 is TGTGCCATCAGAATAAATGCGGACACTGAAGCTTTCTTT.

The chain joins TRBV5-5 to TRBJ2-2, with D possibly matching TRBD2 (7 bases). V was clipped by 1 base and J by 7 bases, with 20 bases between them. This CDR3 is 17 amino acids long. Looked up from germline, CDR1 is SGHKS and CDR2 is YYEKEE (reference sequence). CDR3 region: CASSLRGGALWIGELFF. DNA for the CDR3: TGTGCCAGCAGCTTGCGCGGGGGCGCCCTTTGGATCGGGGAGCTGTTTTTT.

In the case of this clone: The sample contains more than one DNA sequence encoding this CDR3. V gene TRBV4-1 combines with J gene TRBJ2-7; D possibly corresponds to TRBD2 (6 bases). Trimming shortened V by 4 bases and J by 0 bases, and 13 bases separated the two germline ends. CDR3 size: 15 residues. CDR1 is MGHRA and CDR2 is YSYEKL in the germline V gene. The CDR3 DNA is TGCGCCAGCAGCCGAACTTCCGGGAGCTCCTACGAGCAGTACTTC. Its protein is CASSRTSGSSYEQYF.

The V and J genes are TRBV6-6 and TRBJ2-7; tentative D call: TRBD2 (6 bases). CDR1 and CDR2 (germline): MNHNY, SVGAGI (reference sequence). Deletions cut 2 bases from V and 0 bases from J, with 14 bases between. The CDR3 loop spans 16 amino acids. The CDR3 loop reads CASSYRRDVSSYEQYF. In DNA form, the CDR3 reads TGTGCCAGCAGTTACCGGAGGGACGTTTCCTCCTACGAGCAGTACTTC.

The chain uses TRBV6-1 and TRBJ1-5; 7 positions match TRBD1. The CDR3 is made up of 13 amino acids. Germline values: CDR1 MNHNS, CDR2 SASEGT. In nucleotides, the CDR3 is TGTGCTGCGCTGGGACAGTACAATCAGCCCCAGCATTTT. Translated, it gives CAALGQYNQPQHF.

The J gene is TRBJ1-1, the V gene TRBV28, with a possible D match to TRBD1 (6 bases). The CDR3 has 14 residues. V was clipped by 6 bases and J by 1 base, with 12 bases between them. CDR1 is MDHEN, CDR2 SYDVKM, per germline. CDR3 amino acids: CASSPGQPNTEAFF. The CDR3 DNA sequence: TGTGCCAGCAGCCCTGGACAGCCGAACACTGAAGCTTTCTTT.

DNA of the CDR3: TGTGCCAGCAGTGGACAGGGAACTCAGCCCCAGCATTTT. As protein: CASSGQGTQPQHF. The genes are TRBV28 and TRBJ1-5; 8 bases fit TRBD1. Germline values: CDR1 MDHEN, CDR2 SYDVKM. V was pared by 5 bases and J by 6 bases, with 3 bases of the junction left unmatched. The CDR3 has 13 residues.

This chain connects TRBV29-1 to TRBJ2-3; no firm D call. Germline CDR1 and CDR2: SQVTM and ANQGSEA. V was shortened by 4 bases and J by 4 bases, with 18 bases between the two germline ends. This CDR3 spans 15 amino acids. For the CDR3, the DNA is TGCAGCGTTGTAGGTGGAGTCCTCGTTTCAGATACGCAGTATTTT. Its protein is CSVVGGVLVSDTQYF.

This rearrangement joins TRBV11-2 to TRBJ2-5; TRBD2 matches 8 bases. Trimming took 1 base from V and 6 from J; bases not matched to a gene: 10. The CDR3 has 16 amino acids. The V gene's germline CDR1 is SGHAT and CDR2 FQNNGV. The CDR3: CASSLAAGGRHQTQYF. As DNA, the CDR3 is TGTGCCAGCAGCTTAGCTGCGGGGGGACGCCACCAGACCCAGTACTTC.

The CDR3 sequence is CAISPDRDYGYTF. In nucleotides, the CDR3 is TGTGCCATCAGTCCCGACAGAGACTATGGCTACACCTTC. The rearrangement links TRBV10-3 to TRBJ1-2, with a weak D call TRBD1 (5 bases). Germline V lookup: CDR1 ENHRY, CDR2 SYGVKD. V gave up 5 bases and J gave up 3 bases, with 10 bases separating them. The CDR3 spans 13 residues.

This chain connects TRBV28 to TRBJ1-4, with D possibly matching TRBD1 (5 bases). The CDR3 loop spans 19 amino acids. V lost 6 bases to trimming and J lost 3 bases, with 26 bases between them. Germline CDR1 is MDHEN and CDR2 is SYDVKM. CDR3 loop: CASRELRVQALAANEKLFF. The CDR3 nucleotides read TGTGCCAGCAGGGAACTCAGGGTGCAGGCATTGGCTGCTAATGAAAAACTGTTTTTT.

The chain uses TRBV28 and TRBJ2-7; D gene unclear. V shed 9 bases and J shed 2 bases, with 14 bases lying between them. The CDR3 totals 13 residues. The V gene's germline CDR1 is MDHEN and CDR2 SYDVKM. CDR3 loop: CASYGHEAYEQYF. The CDR3 DNA sequence: TGTGCCAGTTACGGTCACGAAGCCTACGAGCAGTACTTC.

V usage is TRBV6-5 and J usage is TRBJ2-7, with D possibly TRBD1 on 6 matching bases. CDR1 and CDR2 from the germline V gene are MNHEY and SVGAGI. The V end was cut by 10 bases, the J end by 9 bases, with 19 bases between. The CDR3 has 12 amino acids. The CDR3 bases are TGTGCCAACTTCGGACAGCAAGTCGGGCAGTACTTC. Translation gives CANFGQQVGQYF.

A single count supports this clone. The rearrangement uses TRBV11-2 and TRBJ1-1, with no clear D. The V end was cut by 1 base, the J end by 10 bases, with 7 bases between. CDR3 length: 11 residues. Germline loops: CDR1 SGHAT, CDR2 FQNNGV. Here the CDR3 reads CASSLVAGAFF. The DNA of the CDR3 is TGTGCCAGCAGCTTAGTTGCCGGAGCTTTCTTT.

The rearrangement uses TRBV9 and TRBJ2-6, with 7 bases identical to TRBD1. The V and J ends lost 2 bases and 0 bases, in that order; junction bases with no gene match: 2. CDR1 is SGDLS, CDR2 YYNGEE, per germline. There are 16 residues in the CDR3. The chain's CDR3 is CASSVGDSSGANVLTF. Written as DNA, the CDR3 is TGTGCCAGCAGCGTTGGGGACAGCTCTGGGGCCAACGTCCTGACTTTC.